The 15 T cell receptor beta chains below come from one sample, sequenced in a study of blood T cells in healthy people across ages. A second PCR of 7 to 11 cycles used a sample-barcoded 5' primer and a J-beta primer mix. TCRdb re-analysed the 5' RACE reads in MiXCR, keeping a single row per CDR3 protein. The sample carries under 800,000 distinct CDR3 sequences, 40% to 45% recorded once. The specimen sequenced was blood. These receptors all come from a woman aged 60-70 years in good health.

The chain couples TRBV6-1 to TRBJ1-5; TRBD1 might be the D (5 bases). The V and J ends lost 4 bases and 7 bases respectively, with 8 bases between them. The CDR3 extends over 12 amino acids. CDR1 MNHNS and CDR2 SASEGT come from the germline V gene. The CDR3 region is CASSAGLQPQHF. In nucleotides, the CDR3 is TGTGCCAGCAGTGCGGGACTCCAGCCCCAGCATTTT.

The chain combines TRBV18 with TRBJ2-7; D perhaps matches TRBD1 (5 bases). Germline V lookup: CDR1 KGHSH, CDR2 LQKENI. V dropped 2 bases and J dropped 9 bases, with 11 bases sitting between them. The CDR3 runs 12 residues. The CDR3 DNA reads as TGTGCCAGCTCACCATCGGACACGGGGCAGTACTTC. Translated, it gives CASSPSDTGQYF.

This clonotype was seen a single time. Germline and junction disagree at one end, which may indicate a read error. The chain is built from TRBV12-3 or TRBV12-4 and TRBJ2-3; D not resolved. The CDR3 loop spans 12 amino acids. The CDR3 DNA reads TGTGCCAACAGTTTCGCCGGGGATACGCAGTATTTT. Amino acid sequence: CANSFAGDTQYF.

The V call is TRBV7-2, the J call TRBJ2-1; 7 nucleotides agree with TRBD2. Germline CDR1 and CDR2: SGHTA and FQGNSA. The CDR3 sequence is 15 residues long. The V gene end was trimmed by 6 bases and the J gene end by 0 bases; junction bases not matched to a gene: 5. DNA of the CDR3: TGTGCCAGCAGAACCGGGACTAACTCCTACAATGAGCAGTTCTTC. It translates to CASRTGTNSYNEQFF.

The genes are TRBV5-1 and TRBJ2-2; 11 nucleotides match TRBD2. The ends lost 2 bases at V and 5 bases at J; junction bases unmatched: 2. The germline CDR1 and CDR2 sequences are SGHRS and YFSETQ. This CDR3 contains 15 residues. The DNA of the CDR3 is TGCGCCAGCAGCTTTCCTAGCGGGAGGACCGGGGAGCTGTTTTTT. It codes for CASSFPSGRTGELFF. Drawing the rest from reference TRBV5-1 and TRBJ2-2, the complete variable domain is KAGVTQTPRYLIKTRGQQVTLSCSPISGHRSVSWYQQTPGQGLQFLFEYFSETQRNKGNFPGRFSGRQFSNSRSEMNVSTLELGDSALYLCASSFPSGRTGELFFGEGSRLTVL.

This clonotype was detected ten times or more. The chain links TRBV7-2 to TRBJ2-1, with 7 bases aligning to TRBD1. J was trimmed by 8 bases and V by 6 bases; bases with no gene match: 4. Germline V gene data show CDR1 as SGHTA and CDR2 as FQGNSA. CDR3 size: 12 residues. The CDR3 DNA reads TGTGCCAGCAGTCGACAGGGCTATGAGCAGTTCTTC. Translated, it gives CASSRQGYEQFF.

The CDR3 sequence: CASRTDRGPDEQYF. Written as DNA, the CDR3 is TGTGCCAGCCGGACGGACAGGGGTCCCGACGAGCAGTACTTC. This chain uses TRBV27 with TRBJ2-7, with 9 bases matching TRBD1. Germline CDR1 and CDR2: MNHEY and SMNVEV (reference sequence). The junction had 10 bases not matched to a gene; V was cut back by 8 bases and J by 5 bases. The CDR3 has 14 residues.

The genes are TRBV30 and TRBJ1-5; TRBD1 matches at 12 bases. The junction had 7 bases not matched to a gene; V was cut back by 4 bases and J by 9 bases. Germline CDR1 GTSNPN, CDR2 SVGIG (reference sequence). The CDR3 length is 14 residues. Here the CDR3 reads CAWTAGTGGTPQHF. CDR3 coding DNA: TGTGCCTGGACCGCCGGGACAGGGGGCACGCCCCAGCATTTT. The variable domain in full, completed from reference TRBV30 and TRBJ1-5, reads SQTIHQWPATLVQPVGSPLSLECTVEGTSNPNLYWYRQAAGRGLQLLFYSVGIGQISSEVPQNLSASRPQDRQFILSSKKLLLSDSGFYLCAWTAGTGGTPQHFGDGTRLSIL.

This chain links TRBV3-1 with TRBJ2-7; 7 bases line up with TRBD1. V shed 8 bases, J shed 2 bases, and the junction held 6 bases outside the gene matches. The CDR3 length is 13 residues. CDR1 and CDR2 from the germline V gene are LGHDT and YNNKEL (reference sequence). CDR3 nucleotides: TGTGCCAGCCGACAGGGTGAACCCTACGAGCAGTACTTC. This sequence encodes CASRQGEPYEQYF.

The rearrangement joins TRBV21-1 to TRBJ1-6. TRBV21-1 is shown as a pseudogene. The CDR3 is made up of 14 amino acids. The CDR3 nucleotides read TGTGCCCGCACAAAGGGACCGACCAATTCACCCCTCCACTTT. It is translated as CARTKGPTNSPLHF.

This clonotype occurred a few times. The chain is built from TRBV12-3 or TRBV12-4 and TRBJ2-7; maybe TRBD2 (5 bases). The CDR3 contains 14 residues. Deletions cut 4 bases from V and 2 bases from J, with 12 bases between. The CDR3 spells CASSSPEGPYEQYF. CDR3 DNA sequence: TGTGCCAGCAGTTCCCCAGAGGGTCCCTACGAGCAGTACTTC.

This clonotype showed up just a few times. The V call is TRBV12-3 or TRBV12-4, the J call TRBJ2-3; tentatively, D is TRBD1 (6 bases). This CDR3 has 17 amino acids. V dropped 6 bases and J dropped 2 bases, with 21 bases sitting between them. CDR3 region: CASRGREGQKHTDTQYF. Written as DNA, the CDR3 is TGTGCCAGCAGGGGAAGGGAAGGACAGAAACACACAGATACGCAGTATTTT.

Ten or more counts support this clonotype. The chain couples TRBV9 to TRBJ2-5; the match to TRBD1 covers 10 bases. The J segment lost 2 bases and the V segment lost 0 bases, leaving 10 bases of the junction unmatched. Looked up from germline, CDR1 is SGDLS and CDR2 is YYNGEE. The CDR3 has 18 residues. CDR3 sequence: CASSVGGNGQGDQETQYF. The CDR3 nucleotides are TGTGCCAGCAGCGTAGGAGGGAACGGACAGGGGGATCAAGAGACCCAGTACTTC.

The chain combines TRBV27 with TRBJ1-2; TRBD1 agrees at 10 bases. Trimming removed 6 bases from V and 4 bases from J; junction bases left unmatched: 2. Germline V gene lookup returns CDR1 MNHEY and CDR2 SMNVEV (reference sequence). The CDR3 totals 13 residues. Here the CDR3 DNA reads TGTGCCAGCAGGGACAGGGGGATCTATGGCTACACCTTC. This gives the protein CASRDRGIYGYTF.

This clonotype was counted between two and nine times. The V and J genes are TRBV6-5 and TRBJ1-2; 11 positions agree with TRBD1. This CDR3 has 15 residues. V trimming: 4 bases; J trimming: 6 bases; junction bases outside the gene matches: 7. CDR1 MNHEY and CDR2 SVGAGI come from the germline V gene. The CDR3 sequence is CASSFQGQGVDGYTF. CDR3 nucleotide sequence: TGTGCCAGCAGTTTCCAGGGACAGGGGGTTGATGGCTACACCTTC.